The next 6 T cell receptor beta chains were all read from a single sample in a study of early T cells in non-severe SARS-CoV-2 infection. TCRdb reanalysed the 5' RACE reads using MiXCR and keeps one entry per CDR3 protein. The table shows around 40,000 distinct CDR3 sequences, with around 10% occurring only once. The sequenced material came from whole blood. Source of these receptors: an adult who was a healthcare worker with PCR-confirmed SARS-CoV-2 infection or an uninfected control (not recorded which).

This clonotype was seen at least ten times. The chain recombines TRBV15 with TRBJ2-7; D might be TRBD1 or TRBD2, each matching 5 bases. This CDR3 has 12 amino acids. The V gene lost 8 bases and the J gene lost 6 bases, with 14 bases spanning the gap. Germline CDR1 and CDR2: LNHNV and YYDKDF (reference sequence). In DNA, the CDR3 is TGTGCCACCGGAACAGGACGGGGCGAGCAGTACTTC. It encodes CATGTGRGEQYF.

This clonotype was observed at least ten times. V and J are TRBV6-1 and TRBJ2-1; 9 nucleotides align to TRBD2. CDR1 and CDR2 (germline): MNHNS, SASEGT. Trimming removed 0 bases from V and 1 base from J; junction bases left unmatched: 10. The CDR3 covers 19 residues. CDR3 amino acids: CASSEAQWGGRASYNEQFF. The CDR3 DNA reads TGTGCCAGCAGTGAAGCCCAGTGGGGCGGGAGGGCGTCCTACAATGAGCAGTTCTTC.

This sequence joins TRBV24-1 and TRBJ1-1, with no clear D. V lost 7 bases to trimming and J lost 0 bases, with 14 bases between them. Germline V lookup: CDR1 KGHDR, CDR2 SFDVKD. The CDR3 totals 15 residues. The CDR3 sequence: CATRGSGLLNTEAFF. The CDR3 DNA is TGTGCCACCAGGGGATCGGGGTTACTGAACACTGAAGCTTTCTTT.

This clonotype was counted ten times or more. This chain links TRBV29-1 with TRBJ1-6; a weak D match, TRBD1 (5 bases). The CDR3 contains 11 residues. Trimming shortened V by 3 bases and J by 8 bases, and 5 bases separated the two germline ends. Germline-derived CDR1 and CDR2 are SQVTM and ANQGSEA. DNA for the CDR3: TGCAGCGTTGACAGGGATTCACCCCTCCACTTT. It yields the protein CSVDRDSPLHF.

This clonotype has just a few counts. The chain uses TRBV11-2 and TRBJ1-3, with a tentative D call TRBD1 (6 bases). CDR3 length equals 14 residues. V was pared by 6 bases and J by 6 bases, with 15 bases between. The germline V gene encodes CDR1 SGHAT and CDR2 FQNNGV. The CDR3 protein is CASRPQGVENTIYF. DNA for the CDR3: TGTGCCAGCAGACCACAGGGAGTTGAAAACACCATATATTTT.

This clonotype has ten or more counts. CDR3 DNA: TGCAGCGTTTATGCAGGGGACTACACCTTC. It specifies CSVYAGDYTF. This chain connects TRBV29-1 to TRBJ1-2; maybe TRBD1 (6 bases). The V gene lost 5 bases and the J gene lost 10 bases, with 11 bases spanning the gap. The CDR3 has 10 amino acids. Germline V CDR1 and CDR2: SQVTM, ANQGSEA.